Below are 17 T cell receptor beta chains sequenced from a single sample in a study of radiotherapy plus CTLA-4 blockade in lung cancer. TCRdb's table, derived via immunoSEQ multiplex PCR, lists solely in-frame clones and lacks some. The data show tens of thousands of clones, roughly 71% seen once. The source was peripheral blood, collected from a patient treated with radiotherapy plus ipilimumab. Receptors originate from a human donor with non-small cell lung cancer that progressed on radiotherapy plus ipilimumab.

The chain combines TRBV27 with TRBJ2-3; maybe TRBD1 (5 bases). In germline, CDR1 is MNHEY, CDR2 SMNVEV (reference sequence). Trimming removed 2 bases from V and 4 bases from J, with 13 bases in between. The CDR3 extends over 15 amino acids. The CDR3 sequence is CASSLRSGLADTQYF. The CDR3 DNA sequence: TGTGCCAGCAGTTTACGGTCAGGGCTGGCAGATACGCAGTATTTT.

V gene TRBV14 combines with J gene TRBJ1-2; unclear D gene. V was pared by 1 base and J by 6 bases, with 9 bases between. The CDR3 length is 13 residues. Germline V lookup: CDR1 SGHDN, CDR2 FVKESK. The CDR3 DNA is TGTGCCAGCAGCCAAGGTCGGGTGGATGGCTACACCTTC. Translating it yields CASSQGRVDGYTF.

This clone has just a few counts. This chain uses TRBV7-9 with TRBJ2-7, with 8 bases aligning to TRBD1. The CDR3 consists of 14 residues. The germline gives CDR1 SEHNR, CDR2 FQNEAQ (reference sequence). Trimming at V came to 1 base and at J to 7 bases, leaving 6 bases not matched to a gene. In DNA form, the CDR3 reads TGTGCCAGCAGCTTAGGCAGGGGGCAGAATGAGCAGTACTTC. The encoded protein is CASSLGRGQNEQYF.

This chain connects TRBV14 to TRBJ2-3; no firm D call. V lost 2 bases, J lost 4 bases, and 7 bases lay in between. The germline V gene has CDR1 SGHDN and CDR2 FVKESK. There are 13 residues in the CDR3. In DNA, the CDR3 is TGTGCCAGCAGCCAATTTGGCCCAGATACGCAGTATTTT. Translation: CASSQFGPDTQYF.

There are a few counts of this clone. V gene TRBV19 combines with J gene TRBJ2-7; D is undetermined. Trimming pared 4 bases from V and 3 bases from J, leaving 7 bases between. CDR3 length: 12 amino acids. Per germline, CDR1 LNHDA and CDR2 SQIVND (reference sequence). DNA for the CDR3: TGTGCCAGTAGTAGGACCGGCTACGAGCAGTACTTC. This gives the protein CASSRTGYEQYF.

The chain combines TRBV4-1 with TRBJ2-1, with D perhaps TRBD2 (5 bases). The V gene lost 0 bases and the J gene lost 10 bases, with 25 bases spanning the gap. CDR1 MGHRA and CDR2 YSYEKL come from the germline V gene. The CDR3 totals 18 residues. In DNA form, the CDR3 reads TGCGCCAGCAGCCAAGAAAGGGCGAGGACTGGCCGCGGCGGGGAGCAGTTCTTC. It is translated as CASSQERARTGRGGEQFF.

J is TRBJ1-1 and V is TRBV19, with D perhaps matching TRBD1 (6 bases). Germline V CDR1 and CDR2: LNHDA, SQIVND (reference sequence). Between the trimmed V and J ends, which lost 5 bases and 4 bases, there was a span of 14 bases. This CDR3 contains 14 residues. For the CDR3, the DNA is TGTGCCAGTAGTGTCCGTACAGGGAGCACTGAAGCTTTCTTT. This translates into CASSVRTGSTEAFF.

The V call is TRBV6-1, the J call TRBJ2-7, with 10 bases fitting TRBD1. The CDR3 consists of 12 residues. Losses at the gene ends were 9 bases for V and 7 bases for J; bases not matched to a gene: 6. From germline, CDR1 is MNHNS and CDR2 SASEGT. The CDR3 protein is CARLGTGEEQYF. CDR3 coding DNA: TGTGCCAGACTCGGGACAGGGGAAGAGCAGTACTTC.

The chain employs TRBV11-1 and TRBJ2-5; 15 bases align to TRBD2. Germline CDR1 is SGHAT and CDR2 is FQDESV (reference sequence). The CDR3 has 17 residues. The V gene end was trimmed by 5 bases and the J gene end by 6 bases; junction bases not matched to a gene: 10. In DNA form, the CDR3 reads TGTGCCAGCAGCCGAGGACTAGCGGGAGGGGATGGACAGACCCAGTACTTC. As protein: CASSRGLAGGDGQTQYF.

This clone was seen only once. The chain uses TRBV6-6 and TRBJ2-1; TRBD2 matches 8 bases. From germline, CDR1 is MNHNY and CDR2 SVGAGI (reference sequence). The V and J ends lost 3 bases and 0 bases, in that order; junction bases with no gene match: 1. The CDR3 consists of 15 residues. Written as DNA, the CDR3 is TGTGCCAGCAGTTATAGCGGGGCCTCCTACAATGAGCAGTTCTTC. Translation gives CASSYSGASYNEQFF.

This clone was found a few times. Distinct nucleotide sequences in the sample also encode this CDR3. The chain joins TRBV9 to TRBJ2-7; 9 bases are a match to TRBD2. CDR3 length: 19 amino acids. CDR1 is SGDLS, CDR2 YYNGEE, per germline. V was clipped by 0 bases and J by 4 bases; unmatched bases: 17. The CDR3 sequence is CASSVGEGGAGGPVYEQYF. CDR3 sequence (DNA): TGTGCCAGCAGCGTAGGGGAGGGGGGGGCGGGAGGGCCCGTATACGAGCAGTACTTC.

This clone appeared once. The chain has TRBV5-1 and TRBJ2-3; 7 nucleotides agree with TRBD2. The CDR3 totals 15 residues. Germline V gene data show CDR1 as SGHRS and CDR2 as YFSETQ. V lost 0 bases and J lost 6; bases outside the gene matches: 7. CDR3 bases: TGCGCCAGCAGCTTGGCTCTAGCGGAAGCGGATACGCAGTATTTT. Translating it yields CASSLALAEADTQYF. Looking up the rest from reference TRBV5-1 and TRBJ2-3 gives the full variable domain: KAGVTQTPRYLIKTRGQQVTLSCSPISGHRSVSWYQQTPGQGLQFLFEYFSETQRNKGNFPGRFSGRQFSNSRSEMNVSTLELGDSALYLCASSLALAEADTQYFGPGTRLTVL.

The rearrangement joins TRBV7-3 to TRBJ2-1; D is tentatively TRBD1 or TRBD2 (6 bases each). The CDR3 sequence is 16 residues long. Trimming removed 5 bases at V and 4 bases at J, with 18 bases between. Germline CDR1 is SGHTA and CDR2 is FQGTGA. The DNA of the CDR3 is TGTGCCAGCAGCCCCCTGGAGGGGGACTTTTACAATGAGCAGTTCTTC. It is translated as CASSPLEGDFYNEQFF. Variable domain in full (rest from reference TRBV7-3 and TRBJ2-1): GAGVSQTPSNKVTEKGKYVELRCDPISGHTALYWYRQSLGQGPEFLIYFQGTGAADDSGLPNDRFFAVRPEGSVSTLKIQRTERGDSAVYLCASSPLEGDFYNEQFFGPGTRLTVL.

CDR3 nucleotides: TGTGCCAGCAGTTCAGGGACCCCGCAAGGTCAGCCCCAGCATTTT. Protein sequence: CASSSGTPQGQPQHF. The chain joins TRBV27 to TRBJ1-5; a weak D match, TRBD1 (5 bases). The CDR3 is made up of 15 amino acids. Germline loops: CDR1 MNHEY, CDR2 SMNVEV (reference sequence). Trimming pared 4 bases from V and 6 bases from J, leaving 16 bases between.

DNA of the CDR3: TGTGCCAGCAGCAGTAGCGGGGAATACTCCTACGAGCAGTACTTC. It yields the protein CASSSSGEYSYEQYF. The chain combines TRBV5-4 with TRBJ2-7; 8 nucleotides match TRBD2. The CDR3 spans 15 residues. V trimming: 4 bases; J trimming: 0 bases; junction bases outside the gene matches: 6. Per germline, CDR1 SGHNT and CDR2 YYREEE (reference sequence).

This rearrangement joins TRBV19 to TRBJ1-2, with D possibly matching TRBD1 (5 bases). The CDR3 contains 14 residues. Germline CDR1 LNHDA, CDR2 SQIVND (reference sequence). V lost 6 bases and J lost 8, with 19 bases in between. In DNA form, the CDR3 reads TGTGCCAGTAGCCCACAGGAGGGGTTGTCGGGCTACACCTTC. This translates into CASSPQEGLSGYTF. The variable domain in full, completed from reference TRBV19 and TRBJ1-2, reads DGGITQSPKYLFRKEGQNVTLSCEQNLNHDAMYWYRQDPGQGLRLIYYSQIVNDFQKGDIAEGYSVSREKKESFPLTVTSAQKNPTAFYLCASSPQEGLSGYTFGSGTRLTVV.

This clone showed up just once. This sequence joins TRBV7-8 and TRBJ1-4; 7 bases match TRBD1. V was clipped by 5 bases and J by 4 bases; unmatched bases: 7. The CDR3 covers 15 residues. Germline assignment: CDR1 SGHVS and CDR2 FQNEAQ. CDR3 sequence reads: CASSGYRGNNEKLFF. As DNA, the CDR3 is TGTGCCAGCAGCGGCTACAGGGGTAATAATGAAAAACTGTTTTTT.